The subject of this entry is one T cell receptor (beta chain). This clonotype came up many times. What this receptor recognizes is not known. No quality values exist for individual bases; no much larger clone is one base distant. The data are from a study of neurological immune-mediated disorders (dated by TCRdb to the late 2010s). For the wider study: Among the roughly 35 multiple sclerosis patients, approximately 31 had relapsing-remitting MS and 3 had secondary progressive MS. The study compared peripheral blood TCR-beta repertoires of HTLV-I-associated myelopathy (HAM/TSP) patients, multiple sclerosis patients and healthy controls using UMI-based sequencing. Of the 60 to 70 subjects in the cohort, around 15 were HAM/TSP patients, some 34 were multiple sclerosis patients, and about 20 were healthy controls. Longitudinal samples, technical triplicates and paired sorted CD4+ and CD8+ T-cell subsets, alongside PBMC samples, were included among the approximately 100 TCR-beta libraries. What the study reported, not specific to this receptor: Repertoires from 18 of 34 MS patients were grouped by phylogenetic analysis into a cluster of related CDR3 sequences, suggesting a possible repertoire-level signature. No identical CDR3 amino acid sequences were shared among expanded clones across subjects, suggesting private TCR-beta repertoires in all groups. TCR clonal expansion was greatest in HAM/TSP patients and smallest in MS patients, who ranked below even healthy controls. No clinical or MRI features were associated with the MS cluster, and the authors said that larger cohorts are needed.

cDNA synthesis used template-switch 5'RACE with a primer carrying a 10-nucleotide random unique molecular identifier tagging each TCR transcript. Each sequencing run produced over 160 million TCR-beta sequences covering 15-18 subjects. The RNeasy kit was used to extract total RNA. The KAPA Real-time Library Amplification kit was used to amplify TCR-beta VDJ regions with primers for the TCR constant region and the 5'RACE anchor. Sample indexes and Illumina adaptors were added in a first PCR, after which library yield was increased in a second PCR. After Ampure bead purification, the TCR product of roughly 650 bp was size-selected on a 2% E-gel SizeSelection system. Before pooling, library quality was checked on a Bioanalyzer, concentration was measured with Qubit, and libraries were quantified with the Kapa Library Quantification kit. An Illumina HiSeq 2500 sequenced the libraries paired-end 2 x 150 bp. To increase sequence diversity, about 24-32% phiX was spiked into each library pool. Per the authors' processing: Quality-filtered reads were processed with the UMI-based MiGEC pipeline, and over 75% of raw TCR sequences were removed by the MiGEC pipeline during error correction. VDJ genes were aligned to IMGT germline references, and each clonotype was defined by a unique CDR3 amino acid sequence together with V-J genes. VDJtools evaluated clonal expansion, Shannon diversity and CDR3 relatedness (CalcPairwiseDistances, ClusterSamples); CLCbio workbench built phylogenetic trees. Expanded clones were defined as having at least 8 unique UMIs, based on coefficient-of-variation modelling across technical triplicates. The raw public reads went through TCRdb reprocessing: fastp at Q25, MiXCR clone calling, in-frame beta chains kept. Every CDR3 protein is listed once, alongside the most common genes and DNA of its rows. TCRdb's processing, not the authors', yielded these V and J calls. The sample includes about 52,000 distinct CDR3 sequences, with roughly 4% observed a single time. Of the sample, roughly 1.7% is held by the ten largest clones.

For unsorted PBMC libraries, 2 million PBMCs were used after storage in RNAlater at -80 degrees C until RNA extraction. Multiple sclerosis patients were enrolled in a US clinical protocol evaluating disease progression by magnetic resonance imaging. PBMCs were separated from peripheral blood using Ficoll-Hypaque density gradient centrifugation and then cryopreserved in liquid nitrogen. From its cysteine to its phenylalanine, the CDR3 spans 17 amino acids. Here the CDR3 DNA is all that survives: 51 bases in frame from base 1. According to the germline V gene (reference sequence), CDR1 reads DFQATT and CDR2 reads SNEGSKA. V and J lose 1 base and 0 bases, and a span of 16 bases separates them.

The TCR comes from a man aged 25 to 45 with multiple sclerosis. Recombination joined TRBV20-1 with TRBJ1-3; the D gene is perhaps TRBD1, on 6 matching bases. Sequenced input: PBMCs. The CDR3 protein is CSARGGHTSGSGNTIYF. The DNA sequence is given as TGCAGTGCTAGAGGGGGACATACATCGGGCTCTGGAAACACCATATATTTT.